This T cell receptor beta chain was sequenced during a study of identical twins. A single record per CDR3 protein comes from TCRdb applying MiXCR to the 5' RACE reads. The sample lists 410,000 or so distinct CDR3 sequences; roughly 18% were seen once. V lost 7 bases to trimming and J lost 3 bases; unmatched junction nucleotides: 13. This CDR3 is built from 15 residues. Looked up from germline, CDR1 is SQVTM and CDR2 is ANQGSEA. This clonotype was recorded many times. Sequencing used naive T cells sorted from blood. The rearrangement uses TRBV29-1 and TRBJ2-7; 9 nucleotides align to TRBD2. The TCR originated in a man aged 50 to 59 in good health. The CDR3: CSATGRGGAYYEQYF. CDR3 sequence (DNA): TGCAGCGCCACAGGCCGCGGGGGGGCCTACTACGAGCAGTACTTC.